This TCR beta chain was recovered during a study of blood T cell repertoires in COVID-19. This clone was picked up a small number of times. TCRdb keeps only in-frame clones here, not all; method: immunoSEQ multiplex PCR. The sample includes 140,000 to 150,000 clones, roughly three quarters of them seen just once. This CDR3 is 20 amino acids long. Germline CDR1 reads SEHNR; CDR2 reads FQNEAQ (reference sequence). The V segment lost 7 bases and the J segment 4 bases; nucleotides outside the gene matches: 22. The chain recombines TRBV7-9 with TRBJ2-2; 9 bases agree with TRBD1. This sequence originates from a woman aged 55-69 years with acute or convalescent COVID-19. Sequencing was carried out using peripheral blood. CDR3 loop: CASTNTPGQGPIRRTGELFF. The CDR3 DNA follows: TGTGCCAGCACTAATACACCGGGACAGGGACCAATACGGCGCACCGGGGAGCTGTTTTTT.